Below, 11 T cell receptor beta chains from the same sample are listed, as sequenced in a study of shared clonotypes between healthy human individuals. Here immunoSEQ multiplex PCR was the method, and the copy in TCRdb shows in-frame clones only, minus some. The table has 730,000 or so clones, more than 70% seen once; the top ten hold 1.5% to 2%. The sequencing sample was made of memory CD4+ T cells sorted from blood. Subset noted: CD45RA-negative fraction. The receptors stem from a woman in her twenties or thirties in good health.

The chain recombines TRBV9 with TRBJ2-2, with no clear D. The V and J ends lost 1 base and 4 bases respectively, with 11 bases between them. Germline V gives CDR1 SGDLS, CDR2 YYNGEE. This CDR3 has 15 residues. The CDR3 protein is CASSVNSVGTGELFF. The CDR3 nucleotides are TGTGCCAGCAGCGTAAATTCAGTTGGCACCGGGGAGCTGTTTTTT.

The J gene is TRBJ1-2, the V gene TRBV6-6; D is unresolved. The CDR3 spans 14 residues. Germline CDR1 and CDR2: MNHNY and SVGAGI (reference sequence). V was clipped by 5 bases and J by 4 bases, with 14 bases between them. The CDR3 coding sequence is TGTGCCAGCAGTCACAGTAGATTCGCCTATGGCTACACCTTC. Residues: CASSHSRFAYGYTF.

The rearrangement uses TRBV5-5 and TRBJ2-5; 7 positions match TRBD1. Per the germline V gene, CDR1 is SGHKS and CDR2 is YYEKEE (reference sequence). The CDR3 contains 16 residues. Trimming cost V 0 bases and J 4 bases; bases outside gene matches: 9. CDR3 in DNA: TGTGCCAGCAGCTTGGACTTTTTGGGACAGTTAGAGACCCAGTACTTC. Its protein product is CASSLDFLGQLETQYF.

Comments on this clone: A much larger clone differs from this one at a single base, so this may be a read error. At the DNA level, this CDR3 is encoded by other sequences in the same sample as well. The chain joins TRBV28 to TRBJ2-5; D call uncertain. The J call is doubtful: the DNA matches TRBJ2-7 better. In germline, CDR1 is MDHEN, CDR2 SYDVKM. This CDR3 is 11 amino acids long. CDR3 in amino acids: CASSHSYEQYF. CDR3 DNA sequence: TGTGCCAGCAGTCACTCCTACGAGCAGTACTTC.

Worth noting for this clone: The junction and the germline gene differ at one end; a read error may be behind it. The V and J genes are TRBV7-8 and TRBJ1-1, with D uncertain. The CDR3 has 13 residues. CDR1 SGHVS and CDR2 FQNEAQ come from the germline V gene. CDR3 in amino acids: CASSLGLKTEAFF. DNA of the CDR3: TGTGCCAGCAGCTTAGGGTTGAAGACTGAAGCTTTCTTT. The whole variable domain, remainder taken from reference TRBV7-8 and TRBJ1-1, is GAGVSQSPRYKVAKRGQDVALRCDPISGHVSLFWYQQALGQGPEFLTYFQNEAQLDKSGLPSDRFFAERPEGSVSTLKIQRTQQEDSAVYLCASSLGLKTEAFFGQGTRLTVV.

This clone was recorded only once. J is TRBJ2-3 and V is TRBV11-3, with 9 bases lining up with TRBD2. This CDR3 region has 16 residues. Germline V lookup: CDR1 SGHNT, CDR2 YENEEA. J was trimmed by 0 bases and V by 4 bases; bases with no gene match: 5. The CDR3 loop reads CASSSVAGASTDTQYF. The DNA for the CDR3 is TGTGCCAGCAGCTCGGTAGCGGGGGCTAGCACAGATACGCAGTATTTT.

The rearrangement joins TRBV18 to TRBJ2-5; tentative D call: TRBD2 (5 bases). CDR1 and CDR2 from the germline V gene are KGHSH and LQKENI. Trimming pared 3 bases from V and 8 bases from J, leaving 19 bases between. There are 15 residues in the CDR3. The CDR3, as DNA: TGTGCCAGCTCACCCGACCAGCTAGAGGGTATTACCCAGTACTTC. Translation: CASSPDQLEGITQYF.

V usage is TRBV4-2 and J usage is TRBJ2-5; 9 nucleotides match TRBD2. V lost 3 bases, J lost 5 bases, and 1 base stayed unmatched. The CDR3 covers 13 residues. Germline V gives CDR1 LGHNA, CDR2 YNFKEQ. The CDR3 nucleotides read TGTGCCAGCAGCCAGAGCGGGGGGGAGACCCAGTACTTC. Amino acids: CASSQSGGETQYF.

As for this clone: The same CDR3 also results from other DNA sequences found in this sample. V usage is TRBV7-8 and J usage is TRBJ1-3; possibly TRBD1 for D (6 bases). V was cut by 1 base and J by 0 bases, with 7 bases left in between. The CDR3 contains 15 residues. CDR1 and CDR2 (germline): SGHVS, FQNEAQ. CDR3 region: CASSLGTDSGNTIYF. Here the CDR3 DNA reads TGTGCCAGCAGCTTAGGGACAGACTCTGGAAACACCATATATTTT. Full variable domain (rest looked up from reference TRBV7-8 and TRBJ1-3): GAGVSQSPRYKVAKRGQDVALRCDPISGHVSLFWYQQALGQGPEFLTYFQNEAQLDKSGLPSDRFFAERPEGSVSTLKIQRTQQEDSAVYLCASSLGTDSGNTIYFGEGSWLTVV.

The gene calls are TRBV28 and TRBJ2-5, with D uncertain. V was pared by 3 bases and J by 1 base, with 6 bases between. CDR1 is MDHEN, CDR2 SYDVKM, per germline. The CDR3 is made up of 13 amino acids. The DNA for the CDR3 is TGTGCCAGCAGTTTCCGGACCCAAGAGACCCAGTACTTC. This sequence encodes CASSFRTQETQYF.

V is TRBV6-6 and J is TRBJ1-5, with TRBD1 identical over 8 bases. Germline assignment: CDR1 MNHNY and CDR2 SVGAGI (reference sequence). The V gene end was trimmed by 7 bases and the J gene end by 6 bases; junction bases not matched to a gene: 8. The CDR3 sequence is 14 residues long. CDR3 in DNA: TGTGCCAGCAACTACGGGCAGGGGGCTCAGCCCCAGCATTTT. It specifies CASNYGQGAQPQHF.